These T cell receptor beta chains were read from a single sample in a study of T cells in Graves' hyperthyroidism and ophthalmopathy. TCRdb reprocessed the multiplex PCR reads with MiXCR, giving one entry per CDR3 protein. The sample has around 340,000 distinct CDR3 sequences; roughly 15% are singletons. The sample consisted of blood. These receptors were taken from a man aged 25 to 45 with Graves' hyperthyroidism. Each CDR3 is given with its conserved first and last residue. Each record gives: D gene, clone size, J gene, V gene, CDR3 DNA, CDR3 protein. The D gene is left open where the match is weak. Size tells how often a clone was seen (once, few, many) or the class of an expanded clone, and some rows leave it out.

d_gene: .; abundance: .; j_gene: TRBJ2-5; v_gene: TRBV11-2; CDR3nt: TGTGCCAGCAGCCCCGAGGACGGTCCGACCCAGTACTTC; CDR3aa: CASSPEDGPTQYF
d_gene: TRBD2; abundance: many; j_gene: TRBJ2-1; v_gene: TRBV5-1; CDR3nt: TGCGCCAGCAGCCAGACTAGCGGGAGTCCGTTCTACAATGAGCAGTTCTTC; CDR3aa: CASSQTSGSPFYNEQFF
d_gene: TRBD2; abundance: many; j_gene: TRBJ2-1; v_gene: TRBV2; CDR3nt: TGTGCCAGCAGTGAAAGCGGGACGTACAATGAGCAGTTCTTC; CDR3aa: CASSESGTYNEQFF
d_gene: TRBD1; abundance: .; j_gene: TRBJ2-7; v_gene: TRBV24-1; CDR3nt: TGTGCCACCCGACAGGGGGAGGGCGAGCAGTACTTC; CDR3aa: CATRQGEGEQYF
d_gene: TRBD1; abundance: many; j_gene: TRBJ1-1; v_gene: TRBV30; CDR3nt: TGTGCCTGGAGCTTTGAACCGGGACAGGGGGCATCAGCTTTCTTT; CDR3aa: CAWSFEPGQGASAFF
d_gene: TRBD2; abundance: many; j_gene: TRBJ2-3; v_gene: TRBV7-2; CDR3nt: TGTGCCAGCAGCCGATCCGGGAGGGCCGGCACAGATACGCAGTATTTT; CDR3aa: CASSRSGRAGTDTQYF
d_gene: TRBD1; abundance: few; j_gene: TRBJ1-3; v_gene: TRBV12-3/TRBV12-4; CDR3nt: TGTGCCAGCAGCATCGGGGGCAGGGGGAACACCATATATTTT; CDR3aa: CASSIGGRGNTIYF
d_gene: TRBD1; abundance: few; j_gene: TRBJ2-2; v_gene: TRBV11-3; CDR3nt: TGTGCCAGCAGCCGGGGACAGGGTGACGGGGAGCTGTTTTTT; CDR3aa: CASSRGQGDGELFF
d_gene: .; abundance: few; j_gene: TRBJ1-6; v_gene: TRBV11-3; CDR3nt: TGTGCCAGCACACATGTCGACCGCCTGGCCCCAATTTCACCCCTCCACTTT; CDR3aa: CASTHVDRLAPISPLHF
d_gene: .; abundance: many; j_gene: TRBJ2-3; v_gene: TRBV7-6; CDR3nt: TGTGCCAGCAGCTTATACGTCACGGATACGCAGTATTTT; CDR3aa: CASSLYVTDTQYF